Below are 7 T cell receptor beta chains sequenced from a single sample in a study of early T cells in non-severe SARS-CoV-2 infection. TCRdb analysed the 5' RACE reads with MiXCR anew, one entry per CDR3 protein. Counted here are some 70,000 distinct CDR3 sequences, 10% to 15% occurring once; the ten biggest clones make up around 4%. Specimen: whole blood. Source of these receptors: an adult who was a healthcare worker with PCR-confirmed SARS-CoV-2 infection or an uninfected control (not recorded which).

This chain uses TRBV11-2 with TRBJ2-5; D gene ambiguous. Per germline, CDR1 SGHAT and CDR2 FQNNGV. This CDR3 is 16 amino acids long. Trimming took 4 bases from V and 2 from J, leaving 17 bases between them. The CDR3 nucleotides are TGTGCCAGCAGCTATACTCTTGGAGATGGGCAAGAGACCCAGTACTTC. This gives the protein CASSYTLGDGQETQYF.

The table lists this clonotype with many counts. This chain's CDR3 is CASSSQNGEQFF. Written as DNA, the CDR3 is TGTGCCAGCAGTTCGCAGAACGGTGAGCAGTTCTTC. The chain combines TRBV27 with TRBJ2-1; D ambiguous. CDR3 length: 12 residues. Deletions cut 4 bases from V and 9 bases from J, with 10 bases between. From germline, CDR1 is MNHEY and CDR2 SMNVEV (reference sequence).

This clonotype was found many times. V gene TRBV29-1 combines with J gene TRBJ1-2, with TRBD1 matching over 10 bases. After removal of 6 bases from V and 8 bases from J, the junction contained 12 bases not matched to a gene. CDR1 SQVTM and CDR2 ANQGSEA come from the germline V gene. The CDR3 totals 14 residues. The CDR3 DNA sequence: TGCAGCGTCACACCCGGGACAGGGGTAGAAGGCTACACCTTC. Translating it yields CSVTPGTGVEGYTF.

This clonotype was seen at least ten times. The chain links TRBV28 to TRBJ2-4, with D possibly matching TRBD1 (7 bases). V was trimmed by 7 bases and J by 13 bases, leaving 17 bases between them. The germline V gene encodes CDR1 MDHEN and CDR2 SYDVKM. There are 12 residues in the CDR3. The CDR3 region is CASTQGGSRQYF. Written as DNA, the CDR3 is TGTGCCAGCACCCAGGGGGGCTCCCGGCAGTACTTC.

This chain uses TRBV29-1 with TRBJ2-7; possibly TRBD1 for D (6 bases). The CDR3 has 13 amino acids. Trimming removed 5 bases at V and 0 bases at J, with 11 bases between. The V gene's germline CDR1 is SQVTM and CDR2 ANQGSEA. This CDR3 is CSVPRDNSYEQYF. DNA for the CDR3: TGCAGCGTTCCCCGGGACAACTCCTACGAGCAGTACTTC.

CDR3 in amino acids: CASSPSWTGDEQYF. In DNA form, the CDR3 reads TGTGCCAGCTCACCAAGCTGGACGGGGGACGAGCAGTACTTC. The chain links TRBV18 to TRBJ2-7; possible D gene TRBD2, 6 bases. The CDR3 is 14 amino acids. V dropped 2 bases and J dropped 5 bases, with 13 bases sitting between them. Germline-derived CDR1 and CDR2 are KGHSH and LQKENI.

This clonotype was detected a few times. The genes are TRBV29-1 and TRBJ1-1; unclear D gene. Deletions cut 6 bases from V and 4 bases from J, with 12 bases between. The CDR3 spans 12 residues. Germline loops: CDR1 SQVTM, CDR2 ANQGSEA. The CDR3 DNA reads TGCAGCGTCCCCGACAAAGCCACTGAAGCTTTCTTT. It yields the protein CSVPDKATEAFF.